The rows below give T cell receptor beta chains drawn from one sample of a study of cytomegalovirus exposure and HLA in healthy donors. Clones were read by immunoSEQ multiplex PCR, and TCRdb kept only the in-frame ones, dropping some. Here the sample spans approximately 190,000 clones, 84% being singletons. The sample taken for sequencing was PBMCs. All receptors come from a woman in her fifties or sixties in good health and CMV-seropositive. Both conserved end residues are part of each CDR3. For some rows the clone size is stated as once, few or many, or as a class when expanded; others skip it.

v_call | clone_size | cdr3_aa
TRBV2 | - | CASSASDRPGGYTF
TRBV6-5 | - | CASSKSSYNSPLHF
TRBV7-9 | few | CASSFGQGGSPLHF
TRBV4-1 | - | CASSQDDRAYEQYF
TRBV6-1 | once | CASSSQAWDTEAFF
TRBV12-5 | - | CASGAPGGQGGSPLHF
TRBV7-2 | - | CASSPTSGVDTQYF
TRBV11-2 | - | CASSSSGTTNEKLFF
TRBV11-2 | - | CASSLSIGGGTTGELFF
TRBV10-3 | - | CAISEASGGANKRNEQFF
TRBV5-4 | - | CASSRARDKSTDTQYF
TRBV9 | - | CASSSSGATYNEQFF
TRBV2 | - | CASSVQRKGTDTQYF
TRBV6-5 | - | CASGTITDTQYF
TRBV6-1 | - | CASTPAGLREQYF
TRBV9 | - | CASSVEGAIGNEQFF
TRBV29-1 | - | CSASTSVPYEQYF
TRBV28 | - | CATKDRSDSPLHF
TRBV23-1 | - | CASSRFVRAAGGYEQYF
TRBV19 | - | CASRPALGPTYGYTF
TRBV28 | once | CASSPPGLAGDEQYF
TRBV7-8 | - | CASSLYRTLSSYEQYF
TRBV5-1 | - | CASSLEAGDGASTDTQYF
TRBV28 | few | CASSTAQPQHF
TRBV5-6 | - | CASSLPGLAEGGTDTQYF
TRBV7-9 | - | CASSPRQGENTEAFF
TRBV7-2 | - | CASSLGGKGETQYF
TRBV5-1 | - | CASSLAYLTGDEQFF
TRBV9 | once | CASSALWDGGETQYF
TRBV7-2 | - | CASSLVAGTNSPLHF
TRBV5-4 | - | CASSWDRGQPQHF
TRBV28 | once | CASLDISNGKLFF
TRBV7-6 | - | CASSEDRVNTEAFF
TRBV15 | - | CATSRALDTQYF
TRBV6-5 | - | CASSYLGGVQPQHF
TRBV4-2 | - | CASSQLEGLDEQFF
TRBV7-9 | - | CASSLATENQPQHF
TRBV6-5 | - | CASSYSRTGLVTQYF
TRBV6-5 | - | CASGRTGSDYGYTF
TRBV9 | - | CASSVGVGGGETQYF
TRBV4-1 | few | CASSQVEGGPYNEQFF
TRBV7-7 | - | CASSSLVSSGNTIYF
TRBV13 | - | CASSLNQGVHTGELFF
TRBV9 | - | CASSAAPTASYEQYF
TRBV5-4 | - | CASSLAIGGNSYEQYF
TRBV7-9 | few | CASSLQRASSYNEQFF
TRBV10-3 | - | CAISVKGPRAKNIQYF
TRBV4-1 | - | CASSRELVDTQYF
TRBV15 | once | CATSRGSLGQGETQYF
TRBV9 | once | CASSPTGLAGGETQYF
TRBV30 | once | CAWSVSGSGYTF
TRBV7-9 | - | CASSFSRGNTEAFF
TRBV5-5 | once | CASSTGLAGFSDTQYF
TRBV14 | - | CASSQEFGRLFF
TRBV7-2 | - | CASSLLQGAWTEAFF
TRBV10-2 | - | CASMKDSYGYTF
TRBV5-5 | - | CASSLFRNNEQFF